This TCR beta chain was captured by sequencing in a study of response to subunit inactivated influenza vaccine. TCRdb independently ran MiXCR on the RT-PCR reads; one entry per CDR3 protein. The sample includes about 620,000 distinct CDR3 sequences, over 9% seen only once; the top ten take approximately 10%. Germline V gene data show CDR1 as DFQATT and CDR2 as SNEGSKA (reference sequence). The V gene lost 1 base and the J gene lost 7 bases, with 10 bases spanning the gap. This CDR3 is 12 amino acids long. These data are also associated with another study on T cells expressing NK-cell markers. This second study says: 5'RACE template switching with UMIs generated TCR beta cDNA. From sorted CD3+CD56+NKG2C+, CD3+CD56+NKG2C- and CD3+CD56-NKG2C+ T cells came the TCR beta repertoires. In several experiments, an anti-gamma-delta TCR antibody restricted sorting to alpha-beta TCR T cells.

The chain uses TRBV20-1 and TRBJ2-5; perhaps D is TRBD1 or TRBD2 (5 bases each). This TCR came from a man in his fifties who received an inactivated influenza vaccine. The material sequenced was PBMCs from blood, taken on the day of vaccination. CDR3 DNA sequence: TGCAGTGCTAGAGGGGGCCGGGGGACCCAGTACTTC. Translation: CSARGGRGTQYF.